One and the same sample provided the 5 T cell receptor beta chains below, sequenced in a study of blood T cell repertoires in COVID-19. Profiling relied on immunoSEQ multiplex PCR, and the TCRdb table lists in-frame clones only, not all of them. The table records roughly 60,000 clones, around 84% of them present only once. The sample consisted of peripheral blood. All receptors come from a human donor with active COVID-19. The donor label of this sample is uncertain.

The chain has TRBV30 and TRBJ1-6, with D maybe TRBD1 (5 bases). Looked up from germline, CDR1 is GTSNPN and CDR2 is SVGIG (reference sequence). The V end was cut by 1 base, the J end by 0 bases, with 13 bases between. There are 17 residues in the CDR3. CDR3 residues: CAWSGTLTNSYNSPLHF. In nucleotides, the CDR3 is TGTGCCTGGAGTGGGACACTGACCAACTCCTATAATTCACCCCTCCACTTT.

The J gene is TRBJ2-3, the V gene TRBV6-1, with 9 bases identical to TRBD1. Trimming at V came to 6 bases and at J to 6 bases, leaving 13 bases not matched to a gene. This CDR3 spans 16 amino acids. Germline V CDR1 and CDR2: MNHNS, SASEGT. CDR3 amino acids: CASSESRDRDMDTQYF. Written as DNA, the CDR3 is TGTGCCAGCAGCGAATCGAGGGACAGGGACATGGATACGCAGTATTTT.

The chain recombines TRBV5-1 with TRBJ2-1, with D possibly matching TRBD2 (6 bases). The V gene's germline CDR1 is SGHRS and CDR2 YFSETQ. The ends were cut back, 5 bases at V and 3 bases at J, with 12 bases in the middle. The CDR3 runs 14 residues. CDR3 DNA sequence: TGCGCCAGCAGTGCGCTAGCGCGCTACAATGAGCAGTTCTTC. This sequence encodes CASSALARYNEQFF.

V is TRBV5-1 and J is TRBJ2-3; 10 bases fit TRBD2. V dropped 2 bases and J dropped 5; count of bases not matched to a gene: 2. The CDR3 loop spans 14 amino acids. CDR1 and CDR2 (germline): SGHRS, YFSETQ. The CDR3 is CASSLSGRGDTQYF. The CDR3 bases are TGCGCCAGCAGCTTAAGCGGGAGGGGAGATACGCAGTATTTT.

The chain employs TRBV10-3 and TRBJ2-7, with a possible D match to TRBD2 (5 bases). This CDR3 has 14 amino acids. The V end was cut by 2 bases, the J end by 0 bases, with 8 bases between. Looked up from germline, CDR1 is ENHRY and CDR2 is SYGVKD. The CDR3 spells CAISEVGSSYEQYF. The CDR3 DNA reads as TGTGCCATCAGTGAGGTAGGGAGCTCCTACGAGCAGTACTTC.